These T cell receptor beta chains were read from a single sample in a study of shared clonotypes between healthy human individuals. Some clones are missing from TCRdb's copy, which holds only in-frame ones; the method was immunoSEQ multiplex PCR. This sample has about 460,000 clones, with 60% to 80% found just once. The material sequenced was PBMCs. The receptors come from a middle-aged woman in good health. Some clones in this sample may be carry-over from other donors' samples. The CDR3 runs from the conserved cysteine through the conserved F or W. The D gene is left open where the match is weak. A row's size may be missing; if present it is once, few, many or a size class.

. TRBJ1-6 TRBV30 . CAWRRQSNSPLHF TGTGCCTGGAGACGACAGAGCAATTCACCCCTCCACTTT
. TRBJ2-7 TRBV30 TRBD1 CAWRGQMSSYEQYF TGTGCCTGGAGGGGACAGATGAGCTCCTACGAGCAGTACTTC
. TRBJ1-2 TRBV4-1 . CASSQGYSENYGYTF TGCGCCAGCAGCCAAGGGTACAGTGAAAACTATGGCTACACCTTC
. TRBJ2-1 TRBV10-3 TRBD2 CAISGGSSYNEQFF TGTGCCATCAGTGGCGGGAGTTCCTACAATGAGCAGTTCTTC
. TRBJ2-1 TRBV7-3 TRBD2 CASSFQLAGANEQFF TGTGCCAGCAGCTTCCAGCTAGCGGGAGCCAATGAGCAGTTCTTC
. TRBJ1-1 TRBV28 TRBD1 CASSLVDRGNTEAFF TGTGCCAGCAGTTTAGTCGACAGGGGGAACACTGAAGCTTTCTTT
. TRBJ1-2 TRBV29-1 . CSVTVDNRAAYGYTF TGCAGCGTCACAGTGGACAATAGGGCGGCCTATGGCTACACCTTC
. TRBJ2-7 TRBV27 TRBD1 CASSFLGQGAYEQYF TGTGCCAGCAGTTTCCTGGGACAGGGGGCCTACGAGCAGTACTTC
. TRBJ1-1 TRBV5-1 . CASSLEVRSVTEAFF TGCGCCAGCAGCTTGGAGGTCAGGTCGGTGACTGAAGCTTTCTTT
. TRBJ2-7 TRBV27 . CASSPEVGAYEQYF TGTGCCAGCAGTCCAGAAGTCGGGGCCTACGAGCAGTACTTC
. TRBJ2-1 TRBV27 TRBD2 CASRNSGTSGNEQFF TGTGCCAGCAGAAACTCCGGGACTAGCGGCAATGAGCAGTTCTTC
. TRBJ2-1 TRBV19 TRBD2 CASSSPFAGAKNEQFF TGTGCCAGTAGTAGCCCATTCGCGGGAGCGAAGAATGAGCAGTTCTTC
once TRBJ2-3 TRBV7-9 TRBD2 CASSLGGLGGTQYF TGTGCCAGCAGCTTAGGGGGACTAGGTGGTACGCAGTATTTT
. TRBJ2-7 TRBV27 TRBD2 CASSFGLAGATYEQYF TGTGCCAGCAGTTTCGGACTAGCGGGAGCAACCTACGAGCAGTACTTC
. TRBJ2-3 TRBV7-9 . CASSRGSEDTQYF TGTGCCAGCAGCAGAGGGTCGGAGGATACGCAGTATTTT
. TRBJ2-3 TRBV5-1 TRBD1 CASSSGTVSTDTQYF TGCGCCAGCAGCTCAGGGACAGTTAGCACAGATACGCAGTATTTT
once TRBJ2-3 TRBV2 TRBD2 CEPGEALRERDTQYF TGTGAACCTGGGGAGGCTCTGCGGGAGAGGGATACGCAGTATTTT
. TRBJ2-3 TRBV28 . CASSRLRGIDTQYF TGTGCCAGCAGTAGGTTAAGGGGTATAGATACGCAGTATTTT
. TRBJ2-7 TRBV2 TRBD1 CASSGTGYEQYF TGTGCCAGCAGCGGGACAGGGTACGAGCAGTACTTC
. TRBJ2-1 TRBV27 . CASSLERGIENEQFF TGTGCCAGCAGTTTGGAAAGGGGAATAGAAAATGAGCAGTTCTTC
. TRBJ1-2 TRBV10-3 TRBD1 CAIKPGQGVLKDGYTF TGTGCCATCAAACCCGGACAGGGTGTTTTAAAGGATGGCTACACCTTC
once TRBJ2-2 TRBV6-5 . CASRSTGELFF TGTGCCAGCAGATCAACCGGGGAGCTGTTTTTT
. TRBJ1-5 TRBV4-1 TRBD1 CASSHWTGGGNQPQHF TGCGCCAGCAGCCACTGGACAGGGGGCGGCAATCAGCCCCAGCATTTT
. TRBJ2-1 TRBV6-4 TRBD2 CASSDGTSGNNEQFF TGTGCCAGCAGTGATGGGACTAGCGGAAACAATGAGCAGTTCTTC
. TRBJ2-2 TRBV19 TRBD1 CASSLGQYTGELFF TGTGCCAGTAGTCTGGGACAGTACACCGGGGAGCTGTTTTTT
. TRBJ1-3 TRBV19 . CASSPRGPSSGNTIYF TGTGCCAGTAGCCCCCGTGGCCCTAGCTCTGGAAACACCATATATTTT
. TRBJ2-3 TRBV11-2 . CASSLRAVTLTDTQYF TGTGCCAGCAGCTTACGGGCGGTTACGCTCACAGATACGCAGTATTTT
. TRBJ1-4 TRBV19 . CASKIGGNNEKLFF TGTGCCAGTAAAATCGGGGGCAATAATGAAAAACTGTTTTTT
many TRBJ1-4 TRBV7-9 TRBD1 CASSSGQGNEKLFF TGTGCCAGCAGCTCTGGACAGGGGAATGAAAAACTGTTTTTT
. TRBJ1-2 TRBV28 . CASSRAGRGYTF TGTGCCAGCAGTCGGGCAGGTCGTGGCTACACCTTC
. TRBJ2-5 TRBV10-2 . CASRPFGGEQETQYF TGCGCCAGCCGTCCGTTCGGGGGAGAGCAAGAGACCCAGTACTTC
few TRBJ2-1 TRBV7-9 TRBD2 CASSPGGLAGSEQFF TGTGCCAGCAGCCCCGGCGGTCTAGCGGGATCTGAGCAGTTCTTC
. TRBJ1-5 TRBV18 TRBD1 CASSETGWNQPQHF TGTGCCAGCTCAGAGACAGGGTGGAATCAGCCCCAGCATTTT
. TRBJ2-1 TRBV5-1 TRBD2 CASRFGGLAGNNEQFF TGCGCCAGCAGGTTCGGTGGGCTAGCGGGAAACAATGAGCAGTTCTTC
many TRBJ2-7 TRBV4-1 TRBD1 CASSQGTGATNYEQYF TGCGCCAGCAGCCAGGGGACAGGGGCGACCAACTACGAGCAGTACTTC
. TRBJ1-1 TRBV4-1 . CASAMTGNTEAFF TGCGCCAGCGCCATGACGGGGAACACTGAAGCTTTCTTT
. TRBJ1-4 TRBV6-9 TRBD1 CASSFPNLGQGGIEKLFF TGTGCCAGCAGTTTCCCAAATCTGGGACAGGGGGGGATTGAAAAACTGTTTTTT
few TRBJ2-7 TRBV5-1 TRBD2 CASSWGTSPYEQYF TGCGCCAGCAGCTGGGGGACTAGCCCCTACGAGCAGTACTTC
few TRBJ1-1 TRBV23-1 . CAGSHTGKGTEAFF TGCGCCGGCAGTCATACAGGGAAGGGCACTGAAGCTTTCTTT
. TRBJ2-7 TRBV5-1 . CASSVDISRISYEQYF TGCGCCAGCAGCGTTGACATATCCCGAATCTCCTACGAGCAGTACTTC
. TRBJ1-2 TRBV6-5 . CASSYSQVANYGYTF TGTGCCAGCAGTTACTCTCAAGTAGCTAACTATGGCTACACCTTC
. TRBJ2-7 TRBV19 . CASSDSYEQYF TGTGCCAGTAGTGACAGCTACGAGCAGTACTTC
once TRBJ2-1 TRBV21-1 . CASSKKVAGRTSGRLYEQFF TGTGCCAGCAGCAAAAAGGTCGCGGGACGGACTAGCGGGAGGTTGTATGAGCAGTTCTTC
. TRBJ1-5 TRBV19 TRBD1 CASAGTGAQPQHF TGTGCCAGCGCCGGGACAGGGGCCCAGCCCCAGCATTTT
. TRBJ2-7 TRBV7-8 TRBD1 CASSVGQGGEQYF TGTGCCAGCAGCGTAGGACAGGGAGGAGAGCAGTACTTC
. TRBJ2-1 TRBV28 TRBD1 CASRDRGKNEQFF TGTGCCAGCCGGGACAGGGGTAAAAATGAGCAGTTCTTC
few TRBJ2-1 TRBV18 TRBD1 CASSPGQGGNEQFF TGTGCCAGCTCACCGGGACAGGGTGGCAATGAGCAGTTCTTC
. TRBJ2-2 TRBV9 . CASSVGSGRNTGELFF TGTGCCAGCAGCGTAGGGTCCGGTAGAAACACCGGGGAGCTGTTTTTT
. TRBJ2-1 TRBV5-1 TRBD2 CASRAGGYNEQFF TGCGCCAGCAGAGCGGGAGGGTACAATGAGCAGTTCTTC
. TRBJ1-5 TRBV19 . CASRVWTVGNQPQHF TGTGCCAGTAGGGTCTGGACAGTGGGAAATCAGCCCCAGCATTTT